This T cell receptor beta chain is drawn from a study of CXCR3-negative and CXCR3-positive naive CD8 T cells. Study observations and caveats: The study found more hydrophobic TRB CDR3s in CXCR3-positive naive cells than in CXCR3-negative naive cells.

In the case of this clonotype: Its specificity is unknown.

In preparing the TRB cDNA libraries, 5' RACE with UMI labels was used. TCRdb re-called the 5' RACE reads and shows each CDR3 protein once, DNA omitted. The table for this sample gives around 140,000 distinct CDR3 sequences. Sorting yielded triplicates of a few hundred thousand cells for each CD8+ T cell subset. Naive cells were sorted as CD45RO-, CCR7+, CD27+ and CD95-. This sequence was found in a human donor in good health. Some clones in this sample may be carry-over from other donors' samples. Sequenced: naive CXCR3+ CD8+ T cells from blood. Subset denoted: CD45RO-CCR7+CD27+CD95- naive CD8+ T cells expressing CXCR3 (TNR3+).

The CDR3 loop is CASSQDEGSGNTEAFF. The chain recombines TRBV4-2 with TRBJ1-1. The CDR3 extends over 16 amino acids. The germline V gene has CDR1 LGHNA and CDR2 YNFKEQ.